The clone carrying this T cell receptor beta chain was seen many times. Its antigen remains unknown. This entry belongs to a study of CD8+CD57+ T cells in acquired aplastic anemia. Looking at the study overall: DNA per sorted CD4+ or CD8+ sample ranged 0.2 to 27.4 ug, averaging around 3.1 ug. Study-wide findings and caveats: Overlapping CD8+ CDR3 repertoires of patients and controls contained approximately 28 shared sequences.

Patients sequenced had flow cytometry evidence of CD8+CD57+ cell expansion. Blood was sampled before the patients had received any therapy. Profiles of TCR beta VDJ and CDR3 were generated from a genomic DNA template. TCRdb independently ran MiXCR on the reads; one entry per CDR3 protein. The sample has some 160,000 distinct CDR3 sequences, 40% to 55% seen once; the top ten hold 2.5% to 4%. This CDR3 spans 15 amino acids. Germline CDR1 SGHVS, CDR2 FQNEAQ. V was cut by 4 bases and J by 0 bases, with 12 bases left in between. The TCR sequence derives from a human donor with aplastic anemia. The specimen was sorted CD4+, CD8+, or CD8+CD57+ T cells (not recorded which) from PBMCs. The V and J genes are TRBV7-8 and TRBJ1-1, with D possibly being TRBD1 (5 bases). CDR3 amino acids: CASSSDSYLNTEAFF. CDR3 DNA sequence: TGTGCCAGCAGCTCAGACAGCTACCTGAACACTGAAGCTTTCTTT.